This T cell receptor (beta chain) was identified in a study of molecular identifiers for immune sequencing clone quantification. Study background: Sequencing covered four of five parts into which replicate RNA from approximately 20,000 or 100,000 naive CD8 cells was split.

This clonotype was seen more than once but under ten times. No antigen is known for it. General study points: Because of identical TCR molecules sharing a barcode, sizes of highly expanded clones could be underestimated.

CDR3 size: 14 residues. In germline, CDR1 is MNHEY, CDR2 SVGAGI. V lost 2 bases and J 12 bases, leaving 20 bases between the germline ends. MiXCR, applied by TCRdb to the PCR reads, yields one record per CDR3 protein. The sample consists of 460,000 or so distinct CDR3 sequences, under 30% of them appearing once. This TCR derives from a human donor in good health. Some libraries in this study had Jurkat cell RNA spiked in. The sequenced sample consisted of naive CD8+ T cells from blood, with Jurkat cell RNA spiked in. The subset denotes: FACS-sorted CD8+CD4-CCR7+CD45RA+ naive T cells. The rearrangement links TRBV6-5 to TRBJ2-7, with D unclear. The CDR3 is CASSYRNSPYPPYF. The CDR3 DNA is TGTGCCAGCAGTTACAGGAACTCCCCTTATCCTCCGTACTTC.